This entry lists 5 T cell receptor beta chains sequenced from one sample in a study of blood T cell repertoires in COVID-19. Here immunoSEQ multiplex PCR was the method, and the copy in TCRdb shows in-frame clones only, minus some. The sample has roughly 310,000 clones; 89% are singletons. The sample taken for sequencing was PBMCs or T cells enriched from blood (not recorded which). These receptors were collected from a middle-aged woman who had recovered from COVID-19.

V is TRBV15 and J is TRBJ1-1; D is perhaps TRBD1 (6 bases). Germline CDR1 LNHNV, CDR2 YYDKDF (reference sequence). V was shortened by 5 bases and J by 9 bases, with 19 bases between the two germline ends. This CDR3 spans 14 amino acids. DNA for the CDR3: TGTGCCACCAGCCCCCCCGGGGCAGGGGAGCAAGCTTTCTTT. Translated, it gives CATSPPGAGEQAFF.

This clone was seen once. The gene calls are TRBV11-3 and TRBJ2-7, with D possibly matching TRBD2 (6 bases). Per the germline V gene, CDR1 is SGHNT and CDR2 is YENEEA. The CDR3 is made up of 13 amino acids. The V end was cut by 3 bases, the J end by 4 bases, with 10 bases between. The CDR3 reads CASSLSGLYEQYF. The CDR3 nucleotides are TGTGCCAGCAGCTTGTCGGGACTTTACGAGCAGTACTTC.

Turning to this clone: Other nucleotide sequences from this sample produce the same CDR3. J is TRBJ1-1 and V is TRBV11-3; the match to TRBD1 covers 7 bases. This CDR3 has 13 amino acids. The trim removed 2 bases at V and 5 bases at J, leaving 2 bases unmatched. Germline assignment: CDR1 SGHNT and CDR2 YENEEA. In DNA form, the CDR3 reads TGTGCCAGCAGCTTAAACAGGGGAACTGAAGCTTTCTTT. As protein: CASSLNRGTEAFF.

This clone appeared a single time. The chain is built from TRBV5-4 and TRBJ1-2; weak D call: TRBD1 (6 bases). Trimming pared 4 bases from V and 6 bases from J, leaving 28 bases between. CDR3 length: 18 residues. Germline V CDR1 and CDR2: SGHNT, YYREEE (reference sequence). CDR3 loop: CASSQPGGAHISGNGYTF. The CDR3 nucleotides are TGTGCCAGCAGCCAGCCTGGGGGGGCGCATATCTCGGGGAATGGCTACACCTTC.

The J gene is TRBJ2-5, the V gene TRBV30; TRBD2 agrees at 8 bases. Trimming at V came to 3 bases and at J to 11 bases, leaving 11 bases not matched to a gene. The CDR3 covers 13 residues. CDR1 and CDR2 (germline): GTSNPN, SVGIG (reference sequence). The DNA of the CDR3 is TGTGCCTGGAGCAGGGCCGGGACTAGAGGACAGTACTTC. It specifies CAWSRAGTRGQYF.